The clone carrying this T cell receptor beta chain has just a few counts. Antigen unknown. The source of the sample is a study of T cell repertoires in cytomegalovirus infection. Findings and caveats of the study: Within the response measured ex vivo, HLA-C-restricted CMV-specific TCR beta clonotypes were dominant.

TCRdb independently ran MiXCR on the reads; one entry per CDR3 protein. Here the sample spans some 560,000 distinct CDR3 sequences, approximately 40% being singletons. This receptor was obtained from a human donor in good health (CMV status not recorded). Some clones in this sample may be carry-over from other donors' samples. This material consisted of cultured PBMCs, taken from culture after CMV antigen stimulation.

CDR3 sequence reads: CASSQSGAENYGYTF. The CDR3 DNA is TGCGCCAGCAGCCAAAGCGGGGCAGAGAACTATGGCTACACCTTC. The chain uses TRBV4-1 and TRBJ1-2, with D perhaps matching TRBD1 (5 bases). V gave up 2 bases and J gave up 2 bases, with 12 bases separating them. There are 15 residues in the CDR3. Germline CDR1 reads MGHRA; CDR2 reads YSYEKL.